Described below is a single T cell receptor (beta chain) sequence and its context. Its antigen is undetermined. The data stem from a study of graft-versus-host responses after intestinal transplantation. About the research overall: Grafts were multivisceral, liver-intestinal, or isolated intestinal.

Profiled with immunoSEQ multiplex PCR; TCRdb holds only in-frame clones, not every one. The sample gives nearly 7,500 clones, around 63% of which show up once; 20% is in the top ten. Graft-derived tissue was subjected to processing to liberate intraepithelial and lamina propria lymphocytes. Points from the study as a whole: Elevated graft-versus-host to host-versus-graft clonal ratios in allografts were recorded for patients with graft-donor T cell macrochimerism. Investigators detected GvH clones in recipient marrow, with some emerging earlier in ileum or blood.

The V segment lost 4 bases and the J segment 2 bases; nucleotides outside the gene matches: 5. CDR3 length: 15 amino acids. Germline V CDR1 and CDR2: MNHNS, SASEGT. The genes are TRBV6-1 and TRBJ2-3; 8 positions agree with TRBD1. This clonotype was sampled from a human patient who received an intestinal transplant, so some T cells may come from the graft donor. This sample comprised ileum tissue, obtained approximately 8 months after intestinal transplantation. The DNA for the CDR3 is TGTGCCAGCAGTGCTTACAGGGGGTTCACAGATACGCAGTATTTT. Translated, it gives CASSAYRGFTDTQYF.